The rows below give T cell receptor beta chains drawn from one sample of a study of cytomegalovirus exposure and HLA in healthy donors. Sequencing used immunoSEQ multiplex PCR; TCRdb keeps in-frame clones, though not all of them. The sample carries more than 70,000 clones, roughly 72% recorded once. Sequenced sample: PBMCs. All receptors derive from a man aged 30 to 45 in good health and CMV-seropositive. CDR3s include the opening cysteine and the closing phenylalanine or tryptophan. D genes are given only for firm matches. Clone size is stated in some rows and not others, as once, few, many or a class when expanded.

J gene,V gene,D gene,clone size,CDR3 protein,CDR3 DNA
TRBJ1-2,TRBV10-3,.,.,CAISEQGFGYGYTF,TGTGCCATCAGTGAGCAGGGGTTTGGCTATGGCTACACCTTC
TRBJ1-2,TRBV5-1,TRBD1,.,CASSSPNLNQGVEIYGYTF,TGCGCCAGCAGCTCACCAAATCTTAATCAGGGGGTAGAGATCTATGGCTACACCTTC
TRBJ1-1,TRBV27,TRBD1,.,CASSPGTGNTEAFF,TGTGCCAGCAGTCCCGGGACAGGGAACACTGAAGCTTTCTTT
TRBJ1-1,TRBV5-1,.,.,CASSYHTKTENTEAFF,TGCGCCAGCAGCTACCACACTAAGACAGAAAACACTGAAGCTTTCTTT
TRBJ2-5,TRBV28,.,.,CASSPLAVQETQYF,TGTGCCAGCAGTCCCTTAGCGGTCCAAGAGACCCAGTACTTC
TRBJ1-2,TRBV27,.,once,CATSTWALGPNYGYTF,TGTGCCACCTCAACCTGGGCGCTGGGGCCAAACTATGGCTACACCTTC
TRBJ2-1,TRBV19,TRBD2,.,CASGGGLSYNEQFF,TGTGCCAGTGGCGGGGGACTCTCCTACAATGAGCAGTTCTTC
TRBJ1-1,TRBV20-1,.,.,CSATGVIEAFF,TGCAGTGCTACAGGGGTGATTGAAGCTTTCTTT
TRBJ2-1,TRBV14,.,.,CASSPYPNSYNEQFF,TGTGCCAGCAGCCCCTACCCAAACTCCTACAATGAGCAGTTCTTC
TRBJ2-2,TRBV7-2,TRBD2,.,CASRQTSGVNTGELFF,TGTGCCAGCAGGCAAACTAGCGGGGTGAACACCGGGGAGCTGTTTTTT
TRBJ2-7,TRBV7-9,.,.,CASSLVGGHYEQYF,TGTGCCAGCAGCTTAGTCGGCGGGCACTACGAGCAGTACTTC
TRBJ1-5,TRBV28,.,.,CASSLGGQSNQPQHF,TGTGCCAGCAGTTTGGGGGGGCAGAGCAATCAGCCCCAGCATTTT
TRBJ2-3,TRBV10-3,.,.,CAISDRKGKRGSTDTQYF,TGTGCCATCAGTGATCGGAAAGGGAAACGGGGGAGCACAGATACGCAGTATTTT
TRBJ1-1,TRBV5-3,TRBD1,.,CARRRDRGKSNTEAFF,TGTGCCAGAAGGAGGGACAGGGGGAAATCGAACACTGAAGCTTTCTTT
TRBJ2-2,TRBV4-2,TRBD2,few,CASSQASGVQAGELFF,TGTGCCAGCAGCCAAGCTAGCGGGGTTCAGGCCGGGGAGCTGTTTTTT
TRBJ1-1,TRBV2,.,.,CASLQQMNTEAFF,TGTGCCAGTTTACAGCAAATGAACACTGAAGCTTTCTTT
TRBJ2-5,TRBV14,TRBD1,.,CASRRQGRSETQYF,TGTGCCAGCAGACGACAGGGGCGTTCGGAGACCCAGTACTTC
TRBJ2-7,TRBV20-1,.,few,CSARKPNANF,TGCAGTGCTAGGAAGCCCAATGCGAACTTC
TRBJ2-7,TRBV7-3,TRBD2,.,CASSLIPSGSYEQYF,TGTGCCAGCAGCTTAATCCCCAGCGGGAGCTACGAGCAGTACTTC
TRBJ1-2,TRBV27,TRBD1,.,CASSQGQAYGYTF,TGTGCCAGCAGTCAGGGACAGGCCTATGGCTACACCTTC
TRBJ1-5,TRBV18,.,.,CASSPVHNQPQHF,TGTGCCAGCTCACCCGTACATAATCAGCCCCAGCATTTT
TRBJ2-7,TRBV13,TRBD2,.,CASSLALAGYEQYF,TGTGCCAGCAGCTTAGCACTAGCGGGATACGAGCAGTACTTC
TRBJ2-4,TRBV6-1,TRBD2,.,CASSGTSGGANIQYF,TGTGCCAGCAGTGGGACTAGCGGGGGGGCAAACATTCAGTACTTC
TRBJ2-1,TRBV7-9,TRBD2,once,CASSHSGSSYNEQFF,TGTGCCAGCAGCCATAGCGGGAGCTCCTACAATGAGCAGTTCTTC
TRBJ2-7,TRBV11-2,.,.,CASSPNYEQYF,TGTGCCAGCAGCCCAAACTACGAGCAGTACTTC
TRBJ1-1,TRBV7-9,.,.,CSSSPLYAEAFF,TGTTCCAGCAGCCCCCTGTATGCTGAAGCTTTCTTT
TRBJ2-5,TRBV28,TRBD1,.,CASSRGLKETQYF,TGTGCCAGCAGCAGGGGGTTGAAAGAGACCCAGTACTTC
TRBJ2-1,TRBV27,.,.,CASSYSYSNEQFF,TGTGCCAGCAGTTACTCCTACTCCAATGAGCAGTTCTTC
TRBJ2-6,TRBV15,.,.,CATSRGAVPSGANVLTF,TGTGCCACCAGCAGAGGGGCAGTCCCATCTGGGGCCAACGTCCTGACTTTC
TRBJ2-5,TRBV4-1,.,few,CASSQDLNSPETQYF,TGCGCCAGCAGCCAAGATCTGAATAGCCCGGAGACCCAGTACTTC
TRBJ2-3,TRBV5-1,TRBD2,.,CASSLKPASGGTSTDTQYF,TGCGCCAGCAGCTTGAAACCGGCTAGCGGGGGGACTAGCACAGATACGCAGTATTTT
TRBJ1-2,TRBV7-9,TRBD1,.,CASSRDRGERYGYTF,TGTGCCAGCAGCCGGGACAGGGGAGAACGCTATGGCTACACCTTC
TRBJ1-5,TRBV30,TRBD1,.,CAWRRGQGANQPQHF,TGTGCCTGGAGAAGGGGACAGGGGGCGAATCAGCCCCAGCATTTT
TRBJ1-4,TRBV19,TRBD1,.,CASLDRGGSEKLFF,TGTGCCTCGTTAGACAGGGGAGGAAGTGAAAAACTGTTTTTT
TRBJ1-5,TRBV5-1,TRBD1,.,CASSPTGEGNQPQHF,TGCGCCAGCAGCCCGACAGGGGAAGGCAATCAGCCCCAGCATTTT
TRBJ1-3,TRBV10-3,.,.,CAILSGFGNTIYF,TGTGCCATCCTGAGCGGCTTTGGAAACACCATATATTTT
TRBJ1-1,TRBV20-1,.,.,CSAGGTEAFF,TGCAGTGCGGGGGGGACTGAAGCTTTCTTT
TRBJ2-7,TRBV27,TRBD2,.,CASSPTSGRAYEQYF,TGTGCCAGCAGTCCAACTAGCGGTCGAGCCTACGAGCAGTACTTC
TRBJ2-1,TRBV10-3,TRBD1,.,CAISESSQGVSSYNEQFF,TGTGCCATCAGTGAGTCGAGTCAGGGGGTCAGCTCCTACAATGAGCAGTTCTTC
TRBJ2-5,TRBV7-6,.,.,CASSVSYQETQYF,TGTGCCAGCAGCGTCTCCTACCAAGAGACCCAGTACTTC
TRBJ1-2,TRBV9,.,.,CASRGASDGYTF,TGTGCCAGCAGGGGGGCATCGGATGGCTACACCTTC
TRBJ1-4,TRBV11-2,.,.,CASSERVREKLFF,TGTGCCAGCAGTGAGAGGGTCCGAGAAAAACTGTTTTTT
TRBJ2-5,TRBV18,.,once,CASSRGGQETQYF,TGTGCCAGCTCACGGGGAGGACAAGAGACCCAGTACTTC
TRBJ1-6,TRBV5-6,TRBD1,.,CASSADRGNSPLHF,TGTGCCAGCAGCGCGGACAGGGGTAATTCACCCCTCCACTTT
TRBJ1-1,TRBV4-2,.,once,CASSQGARNTEAFF,TGTGCCAGCAGCCAAGGGGCAAGGAACACTGAAGCTTTCTTT
TRBJ2-2,TRBV18,TRBD1,.,CASSPLGSGTGWSGELFF,TGTGCCAGCTCACCACTTGGTTCCGGGACAGGATGGTCCGGGGAGCTGTTTTTT
TRBJ1-1,TRBV28,TRBD1,few,CASSRNRGEAFF,TGTGCCAGCAGTCGAAACAGGGGTGAAGCTTTCTTT
TRBJ2-1,TRBV28,TRBD1,many,CASEGASSYNEQFF,TGTGCCAGCGAGGGGGCCAGCTCCTACAATGAGCAGTTCTTC
TRBJ2-1,TRBV11-3,TRBD1,.,CASSLVRTGENEQFF,TGTGCCAGCAGCTTAGTTCGGACAGGGGAGAATGAGCAGTTCTTC
TRBJ1-6,TRBV4-1,.,few,CASSQDGGESSYNSPLHF,TGCGCCAGCAGCCAAGATGGGGGCGAGAGCTCCTATAATTCACCCCTCCACTTT
TRBJ2-3,TRBV9,TRBD2,.,CASSGSGGAQDTQYF,TGTGCCAGCAGCGGTAGCGGGGGGGCCCAAGATACGCAGTATTTT
TRBJ1-2,TRBV7-9,.,.,CASSQAQGNGYTF,TGTGCCAGCAGCCAGGCGCAGGGGAATGGCTACACCTTC
TRBJ2-4,TRBV7-2,.,few,CASSLAGGDIQYF,TGTGCCAGCAGCTTAGCCGGGGGAGACATTCAGTACTTC
TRBJ1-5,TRBV7-8,TRBD1,.,CASSPVPGGSQPQHF,TGTGCCAGCAGCCCCGTACCAGGGGGAAGTCAGCCCCAGCATTTT
TRBJ1-5,TRBV9,.,.,CATRQVQHF,TGTGCCACCCGACAGGTCCAGCATTTT
TRBJ1-3,TRBV30,.,.,CAWSVSGSGNTIYF,TGTGCCTGGAGTGTCAGCGGCTCTGGAAACACCATATATTTT
TRBJ2-5,TRBV5-1,TRBD2,.,CASSVSSGGAKETQYF,TGCGCCAGCAGCGTTTCTAGCGGGGGGGCTAAAGAGACCCAGTACTTC
TRBJ2-4,TRBV28,.,.,CASSFGPSRRIQYF,TGTGCCAGCAGTTTTGGGCCCTCCCGTCGAATTCAGTACTTC
TRBJ1-2,TRBV19,.,.,CASSISATGAYGYTF,TGTGCCAGTAGTATTAGTGCGACAGGCGCCTATGGCTACACCTTC
TRBJ1-2,TRBV19,.,.,CASSIPTQAGGYTF,TGTGCCAGTAGTATTCCTACACAGGCGGGGGGCTACACCTTC